A single sample gave rise to the 26 T cell receptor beta chains below, sequenced in a study of T cells in Graves' hyperthyroidism and ophthalmopathy. From RNA transcripts, TCR beta CDR3 regions were amplified. During a first-round RT-PCR of the TCR CDR3, the HTBI primer set was used. TCRdb ran MiXCR on the multiplex PCR reads and lists one entry per CDR3 protein. The sample yields about 500,000 distinct CDR3 sequences, under 20% seen once. The sequenced material came from blood. The receptors here all came from a woman younger than 30 with Graves' ophthalmopathy.

This clonotype was detected ten times or more. The chain carries TRBV30 and TRBJ1-2, with 8 bases lining up with TRBD1. In germline, CDR1 is GTSNPN, CDR2 SVGIG (reference sequence). J was trimmed by 0 bases and V by 0 bases; bases with no gene match: 3. This CDR3 has 15 amino acids. DNA of the CDR3: TGTGCCTGGAGTGTACGGACAGGGCCTAACTATGGCTACACCTTC. Protein sequence: CAWSVRTGPNYGYTF.

This clonotype has a count of ten or more. V is TRBV6-2 or TRBV6-3 and J is TRBJ2-1; 9 nucleotides line up with TRBD2. The CDR3 runs 14 residues. Germline V gene data show CDR1 as MNHEY and CDR2 as SVGEGT. Unmatched junction bases numbered 5, after V lost 7 bases and J lost 4 bases. The CDR3 loop reads CASNPSGVYNEQFF. The CDR3 nucleotides read TGTGCCAGCAATCCTAGCGGGGTATACAATGAGCAGTTCTTC.

In its sample, this clonotype was seen a few times. CDR3 loop: CAISESYLAPGANVLTF. The DNA of the CDR3 is TGTGCCATCAGTGAGTCCTATCTAGCGCCCGGGGCCAACGTCCTGACTTTC. J is TRBJ2-6 and V is TRBV10-3; the D gene is possibly TRBD2 (6 bases). This CDR3 has 17 residues. CDR1 is ENHRY and CDR2 is SYGVKD in the germline V gene. The V gene lost 0 bases and the J gene lost 4 bases, with 13 bases spanning the gap.

Only a few counts were recorded for this clonotype. This chain connects TRBV25-1 to TRBJ1-1, with TRBD1 matching 9 bases. The CDR3 runs 15 residues. From germline, CDR1 is MGHDK and CDR2 SYGVNS. J lost 2 bases, V lost 3 bases, and 4 bases had no gene match. CDR3 region: CASSDPDRGNTEAFF. The CDR3 nucleotides are TGTGCCAGCAGTGACCCGGACAGGGGAAACACTGAAGCTTTCTTT.

This clonotype was seen repeatedly, ten times or more. This chain joins TRBV12-3 or TRBV12-4 and TRBJ2-7; 8 bases agree with TRBD2. J lost 2 bases, V lost 2 bases, and 8 bases had no gene match. CDR3 length equals 16 residues. The CDR3 region has the DNA TGTGCCAGCAGTTTATTAGGGGTAGCGGGACCCTACGAGCAGTACTTC. It codes for CASSLLGVAGPYEQYF.

The chain combines TRBV6-1 with TRBJ1-1; D uncertain. Germline V gene data show CDR1 as MNHNS and CDR2 as SASEGT. This CDR3 is 12 amino acids long. Trimming shortened V by 6 bases and J by 8 bases, and 13 bases separated the two germline ends. The CDR3 loop reads CASSPGPREAFF. The CDR3 region has the DNA TGTGCCAGCAGCCCGGGCCCAAGGGAAGCTTTCTTT.

Regarding this clonotype: This may be a read error: a much more frequent sequence differs by one nucleotide. V usage is TRBV5-1 and J usage is TRBJ2-3; no reliable D call. Per germline, CDR1 SGHRS and CDR2 YFSETQ. V lost 1 base and J 0 bases, leaving 9 bases between the germline ends. CDR3 length equals 15 residues. CDR3 region: CASSLFLSSTDTQYF. The CDR3 DNA reads as TGCGCCAGCAGCTTGTTCCTGTCTAGCACAGATACGCAGTATTTT.

The gene calls are TRBV18 and TRBJ2-5, with 9 bases aligning to TRBD2. The CDR3 is made up of 16 amino acids. V was pared by 3 bases and J by 5 bases, with 10 bases of the junction left unmatched. Germline V gives CDR1 KGHSH, CDR2 LQKENI. The CDR3, as DNA: TGTGCCAGCTCACCTTCCCCGCTAACTAGCGGGGAGACCCAGTACTTC. Translating it yields CASSPSPLTSGETQYF.

V gene TRBV5-8 combines with J gene TRBJ2-7; TRBD1 agrees at 7 bases. The germline V gene has CDR1 SGHTS and CDR2 YDEGEE. Trimming took 3 bases from V and 1 from J; bases not matched to a gene: 7. The CDR3 sequence is 15 residues long. The CDR3 protein is CASSSGQLGSYEQYF. The CDR3 DNA reads as TGTGCCAGCAGCTCGGGACAGCTAGGGTCCTACGAGCAGTACTTC.

The rearrangement joins TRBV20-1 to TRBJ1-5; D possibly corresponds to TRBD1 (5 bases). CDR3 length equals 15 residues. Germline CDR1 reads DFQATT; CDR2 reads SNEGSKA (reference sequence). V was pared by 1 base and J by 7 bases, with 17 bases between. CDR3 region: CSARVGARPDQPQHF. CDR3 nucleotides: TGCAGTGCTAGAGTAGGGGCCAGGCCCGACCAGCCCCAGCATTTT.

The genes are TRBV2 and TRBJ1-1; D ambiguous. This CDR3 has 11 residues. Deletions cut 4 bases from V and 6 bases from J, with 6 bases between. The germline V gene encodes CDR1 SNHLY and CDR2 FYNNEI. Here the CDR3 reads CASSGSSEAFF. The CDR3 DNA reads as TGTGCCAGCAGTGGGAGCTCTGAAGCTTTCTTT. Looking up the rest from reference TRBV2 and TRBJ1-1 gives the full variable domain: EPEVTQTPSHQVTQMGQEVILRCVPISNHLYFYWYRQILGQKVEFLVSFYNNEISEKSEIFDDQFSVERPDGSNFTLKIRSTKLEDSAMYFCASSGSSEAFFGQGTRLTVV.

The chain couples TRBV24-1 to TRBJ1-2; D not resolved. V dropped 4 bases and J dropped 8 bases, with 13 bases sitting between them. Per the germline V gene, CDR1 is KGHDR and CDR2 is SFDVKD. The CDR3 covers 13 residues. The CDR3 DNA reads TGTGCCACCAGTGACCCCGGCGGCTGGGGCTACACCTTC. As protein: CATSDPGGWGYTF.

The table lists this clonotype with many counts. The chain carries TRBV27 and TRBJ1-2, with D possibly being TRBD1 (5 bases). CDR3 length equals 14 residues. Trimming took off 4 bases at V and 4 bases at J, with 13 bases between the two ends. The germline V gene has CDR1 MNHEY and CDR2 SMNVEV (reference sequence). CDR3 region: CASSYDSGFYGYTF. CDR3 nucleotide sequence: TGTGCCAGCAGTTACGACAGTGGTTTCTATGGCTACACCTTC.

This clonotype was recorded at least ten times. The V call is TRBV27, the J call TRBJ2-5, with D hard to call. This CDR3 is built from 15 residues. Germline lookup yields CDR1 MNHEY and CDR2 SMNVEV (reference sequence). V was clipped by 5 bases and J by 1 base, with 14 bases between them. In nucleotides, the CDR3 is TGTGCCAGCAGTCCAAGGACCCTATTCCAAGAGACCCAGTACTTC. Protein product: CASSPRTLFQETQYF.

V is TRBV28 and J is TRBJ1-2, with 7 nucleotides matching TRBD1. CDR1 is MDHEN and CDR2 is SYDVKM in the germline V gene. The CDR3 totals 14 residues. Trimming cost V 9 bases and J 4 bases; bases outside gene matches: 11. CDR3 sequence: CASSTTGETYGYTF. In DNA, the CDR3 is TGTGCCAGTAGTACTACAGGGGAGACCTATGGCTACACCTTC.

In this sample, this clonotype turned up many times. The chain joins TRBV2 to TRBJ2-1, with TRBD2 identical over 7 bases. The CDR3 loop spans 16 amino acids. The junction had 15 bases not matched to a gene; V was cut back by 7 bases and J by 6 bases. Per germline, CDR1 SNHLY and CDR2 FYNNEI. CDR3 loop: CASNHLAESPRNEQFF. In nucleotides, the CDR3 is TGTGCCAGCAATCACCTAGCGGAGAGCCCCCGCAATGAGCAGTTCTTC.

This clonotype turned up a few times. CDR3 nucleotide sequence: TGTGCCAGCAGCCAAGAGTTACGGGGACGGTCACCCCTCCACTTT. Residues: CASSQELRGRSPLHF. The chain joins TRBV4-2 to TRBJ1-6; maybe TRBD1 (5 bases). From germline, CDR1 is LGHNA and CDR2 YNFKEQ. V lost 0 bases and J 10 bases, leaving 13 bases between the germline ends. The length of the CDR3 is 15 residues.

This clonotype was found a few times. This chain links TRBV15 with TRBJ2-2; no firm D call. Looked up from germline, CDR1 is LNHNV and CDR2 is YYDKDF (reference sequence). The germline V and J ends were trimmed by 5 bases and 0 bases, with 16 bases remaining between them. The CDR3 runs to 17 residues. The CDR3 sequence: CATSGQFGRSNTGELFF. CDR3 nucleotide sequence: TGTGCCACCAGCGGTCAGTTTGGACGGTCGAACACCGGGGAGCTGTTTTTT.

The J gene is TRBJ2-7, the V gene TRBV12-5; D is uncertain. The V gene lost 5 bases and the J gene lost 2 bases, with 10 bases spanning the gap. From germline, CDR1 is LGHNT and CDR2 FRNRAP. The CDR3 length is 13 residues. The CDR3 reads CASGQDGPYEQYF. The CDR3 bases are TGTGCTAGTGGTCAGGACGGCCCCTACGAGCAGTACTTC. The full variable domain, in which reference TRBV12-5 and TRBJ2-7 provide the parts outside the CDR3, is DARVTQTPRHKVTEMGQEVTMRCQPILGHNTVFWYRQTMMQGLELLAYFRNRAPLDDSGMPKDRFSAEMPDATLATLKIQPSEPRDSAVYFCASGQDGPYEQYFGPGTRLTVT.

This clonotype occurred many times. The rearrangement links TRBV10-3 to TRBJ1-6; D is ambiguous. Germline CDR1 ENHRY, CDR2 SYGVKD. The CDR3 length is 15 residues. V shed 0 bases and J shed 9 bases, with 12 bases lying between them. In DNA, the CDR3 is TGTGCCATCAGTGAGTCGTCGGACGGGAGTTCACCCCTCCACTTT. Amino acid sequence: CAISESSDGSSPLHF.

This clonotype was seen at least ten times. The V gene is TRBV5-6, the J gene TRBJ2-7; D is uncertain. There are 14 residues in the CDR3. Germline V lookup: CDR1 SGHDT, CDR2 YYEEEE. V was cut by 4 bases and J by 0 bases, with 11 bases left in between. DNA of the CDR3: TGTGCCAGCAGCCCCCTACGAGTCTCCTACGAGCAGTACTTC. Its translation: CASSPLRVSYEQYF.

Concerning this clonotype: One end of the junction does not line up with germline, which may come from a read error. The chain joins TRBV7-9 to TRBJ2-7; TRBD2 matches at 10 bases. Germline-derived CDR1 and CDR2 are SEHNR and FQNEAQ (reference sequence). The CDR3 extends over 14 amino acids. CDR3 protein: CASSLAGVVYEQYF. The CDR3 coding sequence is TGTGCCAGCAGCCTAGCGGGAGTAGTATACGAGCAGTACTTC. Supplemented by reference TRBV7-9 and TRBJ2-7, the full variable domain reads DTGVSQNPRHKITKRGQNVTFRCDPISEHNRLYWYRQTLGQGPEFLTYFQNEAQLEKSRLLSDRFSAERPKGSFSTLEIQRTEQGDSAMYLCASSLAGVVYEQYFGPGTRLTVT.

The V gene is TRBV7-2, the J gene TRBJ2-7; TRBD2 matches at 11 bases. V was pared by 4 bases and J by 3 bases, with 14 bases of the junction left unmatched. Germline CDR1 is SGHTA and CDR2 is FQGNSA. The CDR3 covers 18 residues. CDR3 DNA: TGTGCCAGCAGCTGGGGGGTGGGACTAGCGGATCTAAACTACGAGCAGTACTTC. Its translation: CASSWGVGLADLNYEQYF.

This clonotype was observed a few times. The CDR3 region is CASSLLTESSYEQYF. Here the CDR3 DNA reads TGTGCCAGCAGTTTATTAACTGAGAGCTCCTACGAGCAGTACTTC. This sequence joins TRBV27 and TRBJ2-7, with D uncertain. CDR3 length: 15 amino acids. V lost 1 base and J 0 bases, leaving 10 bases between the germline ends. Germline V gene lookup returns CDR1 MNHEY and CDR2 SMNVEV (reference sequence).

Only a few counts were recorded for this clonotype. This sequence joins TRBV28 and TRBJ1-4; TRBD1 is a possible D gene (6 bases). This CDR3 region has 16 residues. The germline gives CDR1 MDHEN, CDR2 SYDVKM. V dropped 6 bases and J dropped 0 bases, with 14 bases sitting between them. The CDR3 loop reads CASRLGRGPTNEKLFF. CDR3 DNA: TGTGCCAGCAGGCTGGGTCGGGGGCCAACTAATGAAAAACTGTTTTTT.

J is TRBJ1-3 and V is TRBV2; TRBD1 matches 7 bases. The CDR3 runs 16 residues. Trimming at V came to 6 bases and at J to 0 bases, leaving 8 bases not matched to a gene. Germline V gene sequence: CDR1 SNHLY, CDR2 FYNNEI. CDR3 nucleotides: TGTGCCAGCAGAGGACAGGCCATCGGCTCTGGAAACACCATATATTTT. This gives the protein CASRGQAIGSGNTIYF.